This TCR beta chain stems from a study of response to subunit inactivated influenza vaccine. Study observations and caveats: Few additional T cells are recruited per seasonal influenza vaccination, authors suggested.

This clonotype occurred a few times. Its matching antigen is unknown. TCRdb reprocessed the RT-PCR reads with MiXCR, giving one entry per CDR3 protein. The repertoire includes some 480,000 distinct CDR3 sequences, 11% of them detected once, and approximately 12% sits in the top ten. The CDR3 has 15 amino acids. V lost 3 bases and J lost 1, with 12 bases in between. From germline, CDR1 is MGHRA and CDR2 YSYEKL. The receptor comes from a man aged 50-60 years who received an inactivated influenza vaccine. Specimen: PBMCs from blood, collected about 40 days after vaccination. The gene calls are TRBV4-1 and TRBJ2-5, with a possible D match to TRBD1 (5 bases). The CDR3 DNA sequence: TGCGCCAGCAGCCACCCCGGTACAGGCCAAGAGACCCAGTACTTC. Protein product: CASSHPGTGQETQYF.